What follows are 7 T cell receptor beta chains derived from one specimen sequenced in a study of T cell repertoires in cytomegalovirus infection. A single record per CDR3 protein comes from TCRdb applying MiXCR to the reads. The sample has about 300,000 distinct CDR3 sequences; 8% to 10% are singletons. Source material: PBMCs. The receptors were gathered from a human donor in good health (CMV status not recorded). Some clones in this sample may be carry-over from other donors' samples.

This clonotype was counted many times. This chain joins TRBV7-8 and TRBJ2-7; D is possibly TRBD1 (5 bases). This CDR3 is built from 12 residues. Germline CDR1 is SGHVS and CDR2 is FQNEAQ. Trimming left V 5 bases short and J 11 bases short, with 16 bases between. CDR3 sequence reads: CASSPTGREEYF. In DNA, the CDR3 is TGTGCCAGCAGCCCCACAGGTAGAGAGGAGTACTTC.

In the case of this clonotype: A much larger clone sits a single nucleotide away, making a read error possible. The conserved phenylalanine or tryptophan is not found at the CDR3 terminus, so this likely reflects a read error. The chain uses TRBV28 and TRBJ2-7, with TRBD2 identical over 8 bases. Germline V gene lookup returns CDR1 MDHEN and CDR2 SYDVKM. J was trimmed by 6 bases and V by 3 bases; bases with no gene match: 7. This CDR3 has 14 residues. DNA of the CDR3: TGTGCCAGCAGTTTCTCCGGGAGGGGAGGCGAGCAGTACATC. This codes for CASSFSGRGGEQYI.

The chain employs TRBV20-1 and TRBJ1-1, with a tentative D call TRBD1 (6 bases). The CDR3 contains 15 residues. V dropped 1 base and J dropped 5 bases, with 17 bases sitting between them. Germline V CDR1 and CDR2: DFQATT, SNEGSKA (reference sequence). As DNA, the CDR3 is TGCAGTGCTAGAGTGAACAGGGCTTCGGGGACTGAAGCTTTCTTT. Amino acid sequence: CSARVNRASGTEAFF.

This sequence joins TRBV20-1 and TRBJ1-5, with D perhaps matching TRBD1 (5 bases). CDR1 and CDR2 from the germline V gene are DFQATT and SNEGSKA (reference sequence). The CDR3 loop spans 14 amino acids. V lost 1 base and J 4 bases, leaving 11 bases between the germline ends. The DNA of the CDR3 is TGCAGTGCTAGAGTAGACAGCAAAAATCAGCCCCAGCATTTT. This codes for CSARVDSKNQPQHF.

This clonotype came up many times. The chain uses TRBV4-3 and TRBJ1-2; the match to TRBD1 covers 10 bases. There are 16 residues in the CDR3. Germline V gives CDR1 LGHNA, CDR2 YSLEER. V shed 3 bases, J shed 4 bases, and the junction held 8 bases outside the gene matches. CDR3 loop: CASSQSGTGDGYGYTF. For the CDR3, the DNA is TGCGCCAGCAGCCAGAGCGGGACAGGGGACGGCTATGGCTACACCTTC.

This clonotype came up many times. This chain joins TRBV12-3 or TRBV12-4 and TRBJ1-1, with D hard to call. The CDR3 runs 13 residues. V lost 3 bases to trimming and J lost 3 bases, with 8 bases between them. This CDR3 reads CASSLGSYTEAFF. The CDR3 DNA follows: TGTGCCAGCAGTTTGGGTAGTTACACTGAAGCTTTCTTT.

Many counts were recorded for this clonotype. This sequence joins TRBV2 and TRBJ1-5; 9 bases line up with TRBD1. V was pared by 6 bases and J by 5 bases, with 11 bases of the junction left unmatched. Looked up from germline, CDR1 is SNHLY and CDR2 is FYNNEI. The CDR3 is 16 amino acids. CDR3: CASSPPKTGGDQPQHF. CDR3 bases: TGTGCCAGCAGCCCTCCGAAGACAGGGGGGGATCAGCCCCAGCATTTT.